The 10 T cell receptor beta chains presented below share a single source sample, sequenced in a study of T cells in Graves' hyperthyroidism and ophthalmopathy. Researchers amplified the TCR beta CDR3 regions from RNA transcripts. With the HTBI primer set, the TCR CDR3 went through a first round of RT-PCR. TCRdb re-derived calls from the multiplex PCR reads in MiXCR, one entry per CDR3 protein. This table has roughly 200,000 distinct CDR3 sequences, around 16% appearing once. The sample was blood. All receptors come from a man between 35 and 55 years old with Graves' hyperthyroidism.

In this sample, this clonotype turned up many times. This sequence joins TRBV28 and TRBJ2-7; no firm D call. This CDR3 has 11 amino acids. The V end was cut by 2 bases, the J end by 7 bases, with 6 bases between. Germline CDR1 and CDR2: MDHEN and SYDVKM. The CDR3 sequence: CASSLMEEQYF. The DNA of the CDR3 is TGTGCCAGCAGTTTAATGGAGGAGCAGTACTTC.

As concerns this clonotype: It may be a read error: a sequence one base away is much more abundant. V usage is TRBV20-1 and J usage is TRBJ2-5; no firm D call. Germline V CDR1 and CDR2: DFQATT, SNEGSKA (reference sequence). This CDR3 region has 11 residues. The CDR3 sequence: CNGRQEQTQYF. The CDR3 DNA follows: TGCAACGGCCGGCAGGAACAGACCCAGTACTTC.

This clonotype was observed at least ten times. The chain has TRBV27 and TRBJ1-1, with 8 bases fitting TRBD1. The CDR3 loop spans 15 amino acids. V was pared by 6 bases and J by 3 bases, with 9 bases of the junction left unmatched. Germline V gene lookup returns CDR1 MNHEY and CDR2 SMNVEV (reference sequence). This CDR3 is CASRPTTGGDTEAFF. DNA of the CDR3: TGTGCCAGCAGACCGACCACAGGGGGAGACACTGAAGCTTTCTTT.

The table lists this clonotype with many counts. V and J are TRBV12-3 or TRBV12-4 and TRBJ2-5; perhaps TRBD2 as D (6 bases). This CDR3 has 16 amino acids. V was trimmed by 5 bases and J by 3 bases, leaving 19 bases between them. This chain's CDR3 is CASSARESGLKETQYF. The DNA for the CDR3 is TGTGCCAGCAGTGCCAGGGAGTCAGGACTAAAAGAGACCCAGTACTTC.

Ten or more counts support this clonotype. The J gene is TRBJ1-1, the V gene TRBV5-5; possible D gene TRBD1, 5 bases. The germline V and J ends were trimmed by 6 bases and 6 bases, with 21 bases remaining between them. Germline CDR1 SGHKS, CDR2 YYEKEE (reference sequence). The CDR3 has 15 residues. The CDR3 is CASTPRGVSDSEAFF. The CDR3 nucleotides are TGTGCCAGCACCCCCCGGGGGGTCTCGGACTCTGAAGCTTTCTTT.

The table lists this clonotype with many counts. The rearrangement joins TRBV3-1 to TRBJ2-2, with no clear D. The germline gives CDR1 LGHDT, CDR2 YNNKEL (reference sequence). Trimming cost V 8 bases and J 1 base, with 8 bases left between them. The CDR3 extends over 13 amino acids. The CDR3 bases are TGTGCCAGCGGAGTCGGGAACACCGGGGAGCTGTTTTTT. Its protein is CASGVGNTGELFF.

This clonotype came up many times. The J gene is TRBJ2-2, the V gene TRBV10-1; tentative D call: TRBD1 (5 bases). The CDR3 length is 14 residues. Germline V lookup: CDR1 WNHNN, CDR2 SYGVQD (reference sequence). V was pared by 2 bases and J by 7 bases, with 11 bases between. The CDR3 region is CASSENQGSGELFF. CDR3 nucleotide sequence: TGCGCCAGCAGTGAGAATCAGGGCAGCGGGGAGCTGTTTTTT.

This clonotype appeared many times. The V gene is TRBV9, the J gene TRBJ2-5, with D possibly TRBD2 on 6 matching bases. This CDR3 contains 13 residues. Germline loops: CDR1 SGDLS, CDR2 YYNGEE. Trimming shortened V by 3 bases and J by 6 bases, and 12 bases separated the two germline ends. DNA for the CDR3: TGTGCCAGCAGCGGCCGGGACTCAAAGACCCAGTACTTC. Protein sequence: CASSGRDSKTQYF.

There are many counts of this clonotype. The chain links TRBV12-3 or TRBV12-4 to TRBJ1-2; D perhaps matches TRBD1 (5 bases). The CDR3 spans 18 residues. Trimming stripped 8 bases from V and 5 bases from J, with 30 bases between. This CDR3 reads CASRQSKGPGTELYGYTF. CDR3 nucleotides: TGTGCCAGCCGTCAGTCAAAAGGTCCCGGGACGGAACTATATGGCTACACCTTC.

The rearrangement links TRBV7-2 to TRBJ2-2, with 9 bases that match TRBD2. The CDR3 has 17 amino acids. Germline V gives CDR1 SGHTA, CDR2 FQGNSA. The V and J ends lost 1 base and 7 bases, in that order; junction bases with no gene match: 10. The CDR3 sequence: CASSLVLGGGDGGELFF. The CDR3 DNA is TGTGCCAGCAGCTTAGTTTTGGGCGGGGGGGATGGCGGGGAGCTGTTTTTT.